This T cell receptor (beta chain) was found in a study of cytomegalovirus exposure and HLA in healthy donors. Study-level points and caveats: When analyzed later, a missense DCLRE1C variant was found to be linked to TCR beta V- and J-gene trimming. There were three CMV-associated chains whose specificity for CMV antigens was confirmed in vitro.

The study ran its PCR with 60 Vbeta and 13 Jbeta primers. Some clones are missing from TCRdb's copy, which holds only in-frame ones; the method was immunoSEQ multiplex PCR. This sample carries a few hundred thousand clones, 92% of them seen once, and the ten largest clones take around 1.7%. Of note for this clone: Its matching antigen is unknown.

Trimming took 6 bases from V and 1 from J, leaving 10 bases between them. CDR1 and CDR2 (germline): SGHRS, YFSETQ. The CDR3 loop spans 14 amino acids. The rearrangement uses TRBV5-1 and TRBJ2-2; a weak D match, TRBD1 (6 bases). Sequences were obtained from PBMCs. The receptor was derived from a girl aged 2-10 years in good health and CMV-seronegative. The CDR3: CASKGHQNTGELFF. CDR3 DNA: TGCGCCAGCAAGGGACATCAGAACACCGGGGAGCTGTTTTTT.